This TCR beta chain was sequenced during a study of shared clonotypes between healthy human individuals. Study information: For every donor, three CD4 naive, three CD4 memory, two CD8 naive and one CD8 memory plates were used. Study-wide points: Among non-shared clonotypes, generation probabilities were lower than among those shared by all four donors. Having only a few donors restricted how much genetic and exposure-history diversity was captured.

With 5 bases removed from V and 4 bases from J, the gap between germline ends came to 15 bases. The CDR3 runs to 14 residues. From germline, CDR1 is MNHNY and CDR2 SVGAGI (reference sequence). To note about this clone: Its antigen is currently unknown.

Profiled with immunoSEQ multiplex PCR; TCRdb holds only in-frame clones, not every one. The sample has 1 million to 1.3 million clones, around 82% seen once. The study drew its donors from healthy HIV-negative adults without recent acute infections or vaccinations. Sequenced: memory CD4+ T cells from PBMCs. Subset meaning: CD45RA-negative fraction. The rearrangement joins TRBV6-6 to TRBJ2-7, with D perhaps TRBD1 (6 bases). This receptor was identified in a man between 18 and 35 years old in good health. Some clones in this sample may be carry-over from other donors' samples. The CDR3 sequence is CASSTGRPEYEQYF. The CDR3 DNA is TGTGCCAGCAGTACAGGGCGCCCGGAGTACGAGCAGTACTTC.